This is a list of T cell receptor beta chains from one sample in a study of blood T cell repertoires in COVID-19. The protocol was immunoSEQ multiplex PCR, while the TCRdb copy is restricted to in-frame clones and leaves out a portion. The profile shows about 390,000 clones, more than 75% of them singletons. What was sequenced was PBMCs or T cells enriched from blood (not recorded which). All receptors come from a woman aged 45-65 years who had recovered from COVID-19. The CDR3 runs from the conserved cysteine through the conserved F or W. The D gene is left open where the match is weak. Only some rows state a clone size, as once, few, many or a class for expanded clones.

. TRBJ1-6 . TRBV2 TGTGCCAGCAGTGAAGGGACAGCGCCTTGGACACCCCTCCACTTT CASSEGTAPWTPLHF
. TRBJ1-1 . TRBV2 TGTGCCAGCACGAGCTCCCCTGAAGCTTTCTTT CASTSSPEAFF
. TRBJ2-5 . TRBV30 TGTGCCTGGGCAGGACAGACCTATGAGACCCAGTACTTC CAWAGQTYETQYF
. TRBJ1-1 . TRBV7-9 TGTGCCAGCAGCTTAGAGGGGGCTGAAGCTTTCTTT CASSLEGAEAFF
. TRBJ1-5 . TRBV6-5 TGTGCCAGCAGTTACTCGCTTGGGGCCCATCAGCCCCAGCATTTT CASSYSLGAHQPQHF
. TRBJ1-1 . TRBV2 TGTGCCAGCAGTGAAACTTACGACAATGAAGCTTTCTTT CASSETYDNEAFF
. TRBJ1-1 . TRBV21-1 TGTGCCAGCAGCAAACTCGCAGGGGTAGGGACTGAAGCTTTCTTT CASSKLAGVGTEAFF
once TRBJ2-7 . TRBV28 TGTGCCAGCAGTCATTACGAGCAGTACTTC CASSHYEQYF
. TRBJ1-2 TRBD1 TRBV9 TGTGCCAGCAGCGTCCAGGGGGTCCTCACGGATGGCTACACCTTC CASSVQGVLTDGYTF
. TRBJ1-1 . TRBV19 TGTGCCAGTAGTATCCCCTTAACTGCGGGGGACACTGAAGCTTTCTTT CASSIPLTAGDTEAFF
once TRBJ2-3 . TRBV3-1/TRBV3-2 TGTGCCAGCAGCCAAGTAGGGCGGGCAGATACGCAGTATTTT CASSQVGRADTQYF
. TRBJ1-6 . TRBV7-9 TGTGCCAGCAGCTCCTCTAGGTTGATTAATTCACCCCTCCACTTT CASSSSRLINSPLHF
. TRBJ2-2 TRBD1 TRBV2 TGTGCCAGCAGTTTTGACAGGGTGTCCGGGGAGCTGTTTTTT CASSFDRVSGELFF
few TRBJ1-1 TRBD1 TRBV6-5 TGTGCCAGCAGTCTAACCACAGGGGGCTTAGGAGCTTTCTTT CASSLTTGGLGAFF
. TRBJ1-1 TRBD1 TRBV6-5 TGTGCCAGCAGCAGGGGGTGGGGCACTGAAGCTTTCTTT CASSRGWGTEAFF
. TRBJ1-4 . TRBV28 TGTGCCAGCTCCCCCAGTCCGGGGGGAGGTGAAAAACTGTTTTTT CASSPSPGGGEKLFF
. TRBJ1-2 . TRBV5-6 TGTGCCAGCAGCTCCGCGGGGGGTGGCTACACCTTC CASSSAGGGYTF
. TRBJ2-1 . TRBV2 TGTGCCAGCAGGGTGGGGAGGAGCTCCTACAATGAGCAGTTCTTC CASRVGRSSYNEQFF
. TRBJ1-5 TRBD1 TRBV30 TGTGCCTGGAGTGGGGGACAGTTGGATCAGCCCCAGCATTTT CAWSGGQLDQPQHF
. TRBJ1-6 . TRBV27 TGTGCCAGCAGTTCCCCAAATTCACCCCTCCACTTT CASSSPNSPLHF
. TRBJ2-1 TRBD2 TRBV2 TGTGCCAGCAGCAATAGCGGGGGGGCATCCAATGAGCAGTTCTTC CASSNSGGASNEQFF
. TRBJ1-2 . TRBV30 TGTGCCTGGAGTTGGGAGGGCTTGGGTGGCTACACCTTC CAWSWEGLGGYTF
. TRBJ2-3 TRBD2 TRBV5-6 TGTGCCAGCAGCTTGGTAGGAGCGGGGGGGTTCACAGATACGCAGTATTTT CASSLVGAGGFTDTQYF
. TRBJ2-3 . TRBV7-2 TGTGCCAGCAGCTTTGGAGGGGGGGCGGATACGCAGTATTTT CASSFGGGADTQYF
. TRBJ2-6 . TRBV5-6 TGTGCCAGCAGCCCGGGGAGGGGGGCGGGGGCCAACGTCCTGACTTTC CASSPGRGAGANVLTF